This TCR beta chain was obtained from a study of early T cells in non-severe SARS-CoV-2 infection. The wider study: Chains stayed unpaired after sequencing of bulk RNA from unsorted whole blood.

Study-wide results and limits: Using VDJdb, the matching emphasized anti-spike CD8 responses while missing private and CD4 specificities.

Details on this clonotype: Its antigen is unknown.

Tagging with unique molecular identifiers was applied to individual cDNA molecules. Each CDR3 protein is one row after TCRdb ran MiXCR on the 5' RACE reads. The data show 53,000 or so distinct CDR3 sequences, 9% to 15% seen once. V lost 2 bases and J 4 bases, leaving 3 bases between the germline ends. This CDR3 spans 13 amino acids. Germline V gives CDR1 MNHNS, CDR2 SASEGT. This chain joins TRBV6-1 and TRBJ2-6; no firm D call. The material was whole blood, obtained at baseline. The sequence was obtained from an adult who was a healthcare worker with PCR-confirmed SARS-CoV-2 infection or an uninfected control (not recorded which). The CDR3 nucleotides read TGTGCCAGCAGTGAATCAGGGGCCAACGTCCTGACTTTC. It codes for CASSESGANVLTF.